What follows are 9 T cell receptor beta chains derived from one specimen sequenced in a study of blood T cell repertoires in COVID-19. The assay was immunoSEQ multiplex PCR, and TCRdb's table has in-frame clones only and misses some. The repertoire includes about 220,000 clones, approximately 77% of them detected once, and approximately 3.8% sits in the top ten. The material sequenced was peripheral blood. The source is a woman of 80 years or more with acute or convalescent COVID-19.

The table lists this clone with a count of one. The chain uses TRBV9 and TRBJ2-1, with 10 bases fitting TRBD2. CDR1 and CDR2 (germline): SGDLS, YYNGEE. V shed 4 bases and J 10 bases; nucleotides not matched to a gene: 11. The length of the CDR3 is 15 residues. The CDR3 reads CASSSMGAGGNEQFF. Here the CDR3 DNA reads TGTGCCAGCAGCTCAATGGGAGCGGGGGGGAACGAGCAGTTCTTC.

The rearrangement links TRBV5-5 to TRBJ1-6; 12 nucleotides align to TRBD1. The ends lost 3 bases at V and 0 bases at J; junction bases unmatched: 7. Germline loops: CDR1 SGHKS, CDR2 YYEKEE (reference sequence). This CDR3 region has 19 residues. The chain's CDR3 is CASSSAPGQGASYNSPLHF. The CDR3 bases are TGTGCCAGCAGCTCCGCCCCGGGACAGGGGGCCTCCTATAATTCACCCCTCCACTTT.

CDR3 residues: CASSDRTGPNQPQHF. Written as DNA, the CDR3 is TGTGCCAGCAGTGACCGGACAGGGCCCAATCAGCCCCAGCATTTT. The chain joins TRBV2 to TRBJ1-5; TRBD1 matches 8 bases. The ends lost 3 bases at V and 3 bases at J; junction bases unmatched: 4. From germline, CDR1 is SNHLY and CDR2 FYNNEI. The CDR3 is made up of 15 amino acids.

The count of this clone is one. This sequence joins TRBV30 and TRBJ1-6, with TRBD1 identical over 9 bases. Germline CDR1 and CDR2: GTSNPN and SVGIG (reference sequence). The CDR3 sequence is 14 residues long. The V gene end was trimmed by 4 bases and the J gene end by 8 bases; junction bases not matched to a gene: 6. CDR3 region: CAWTQDRGYSPLHF. CDR3 sequence (DNA): TGTGCCTGGACCCAGGACAGGGGCTATTCACCCCTCCACTTT. The full variable domain, rest sourced from reference TRBV30 and TRBJ1-6, is SQTIHQWPATLVQPVGSPLSLECTVEGTSNPNLYWYRQAAGRGLQLLFYSVGIGQISSEVPQNLSASRPQDRQFILSSKKLLLSDSGFYLCAWTQDRGYSPLHFGNGTRLTVT.

This clone has only a few counts. The chain uses TRBV5-4 and TRBJ2-2, with D possibly TRBD1 on 6 matching bases. Germline-derived CDR1 and CDR2 are SGHNT and YYREEE (reference sequence). Trimming took off 6 bases at V and 1 base at J, with 16 bases between the two ends. This CDR3 has 16 amino acids. The CDR3 is CASTQNGGLNTGELFF. DNA for the CDR3: TGTGCCAGCACCCAAAATGGGGGCCTGAACACCGGGGAGCTGTTTTTT.

This chain uses TRBV5-4 with TRBJ2-2; TRBD1 agrees at 9 bases. Germline CDR1 is SGHNT and CDR2 is YYREEE (reference sequence). This CDR3 region has 17 residues. Germline trimming cut 4 bases from V and 4 bases from J; bases unmatched to any gene: 11. CDR3 loop: CASSPGYETGGTGELFF. In nucleotides, the CDR3 is TGTGCCAGCAGCCCTGGTTACGAGACAGGGGGCACCGGGGAGCTGTTTTTT.

The CDR3 loop reads CASSLEQLNTEAFF. CDR3 in DNA: TGCGCCAGCAGCTTGGAACAGCTGAACACTGAAGCTTTCTTT. J is TRBJ1-1 and V is TRBV5-1; no firm D call. The CDR3 has 14 amino acids. CDR1 SGHRS and CDR2 YFSETQ come from the germline V gene. The V end lost 0 bases, the J end lost 0 bases, and 6 bases lay between the germline ends.

J is TRBJ2-5 and V is TRBV12-5; 8 bases are shared with TRBD2. V gave up 6 bases and J gave up 5 bases; unmatched junction bases: 11. The CDR3 contains 15 residues. Germline V gives CDR1 LGHNT, CDR2 FRNRAP. As DNA, the CDR3 is TGTGCTAGTGGATCTCCTATAGCGGGACGCGAGACCCAGTACTTC. Amino acid sequence: CASGSPIAGRETQYF. Based on the CDR3 plus reference TRBV12-5 and TRBJ2-5, the full variable domain is DARVTQTPRHKVTEMGQEVTMRCQPILGHNTVFWYRQTMMQGLELLAYFRNRAPLDDSGMPKDRFSAEMPDATLATLKIQPSEPRDSAVYFCASGSPIAGRETQYFGPGTRLLVL.

This clone has only a few counts. V is TRBV29-1 and J is TRBJ2-7, with D possibly matching TRBD1 (5 bases). The V gene lost 7 bases and the J gene lost 7 bases, with 17 bases spanning the gap. The germline V gene has CDR1 SQVTM and CDR2 ANQGSEA. CDR3 length equals 12 residues. The CDR3 sequence: CSAETATLEQYF. In nucleotides, the CDR3 is TGCAGCGCAGAGACAGCCACGTTGGAGCAGTACTTC.